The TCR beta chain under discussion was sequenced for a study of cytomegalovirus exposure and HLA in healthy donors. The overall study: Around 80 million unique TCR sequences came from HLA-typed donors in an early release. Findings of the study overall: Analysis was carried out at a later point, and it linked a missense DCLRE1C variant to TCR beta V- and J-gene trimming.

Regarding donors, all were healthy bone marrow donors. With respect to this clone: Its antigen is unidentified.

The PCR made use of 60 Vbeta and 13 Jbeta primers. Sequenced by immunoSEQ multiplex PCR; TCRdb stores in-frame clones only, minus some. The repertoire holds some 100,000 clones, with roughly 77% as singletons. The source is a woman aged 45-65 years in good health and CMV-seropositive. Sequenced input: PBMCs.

The DNA of the CDR3 is TGTGCCAGTCAACGGGGCACAGATACGCAGTATTTT. Amino acids: CASQRGTDTQYF. The chain joins TRBV2 to TRBJ2-3, with unresolved D. Germline V CDR1 and CDR2: SNHLY, FYNNEI. The CDR3 sequence is 12 residues long. Trimming shortened V by 9 bases and J by 1 base, and 8 bases separated the two germline ends.